Listed below are T cell receptor beta chains from one sample, sequenced in a study of T cell repertoires in cytomegalovirus infection. TCRdb reprocessed the reads via MiXCR and lists one record per CDR3 protein. The sample shows around 710,000 distinct CDR3 sequences, 29% of them seen only once. No antigen is known for these receptors. Here the sequenced sample was cultured CD8+ T cells from PBMCs, taken from culture after CMV antigen stimulation. Every receptor here comes from a human donor in good health (CMV status not recorded). Some clones in this sample may be carry-over from other donors' samples. The CDR3 runs from the conserved cysteine through the conserved F or W. Each record gives: J gene, V gene, D gene, clone size, CDR3 length, CDR3 protein, CDR3 DNA. D genes are given only for firm matches. Expanded clones get a size class; other rows say once, few or many, or leave the size out.

J: TRBJ1-1
V: TRBV28
D: TRBD1
size: many
length: 18
CDR3: CASSTKVWDRETDTEAFF
DNA: TGTGCCAGCAGCACTAAAGTGTGGGACAGGGAAACTGACACTGAAGCTTTCTTT

J: TRBJ2-2
V: TRBV20-1
D: .
size: .
length: 13
CDR3: CSAGTLGTGELFF
DNA: TGCAGTGCCGGGACCCTTGGCACCGGGGAGCTGTTTTTT

J: TRBJ2-1
V: TRBV4-2
D: TRBD1
size: .
length: 16
CDR3: CASSLLDRGLGDEQFF
DNA: TGTGCCAGCAGCCTCTTGGACAGGGGGCTTGGAGATGAGCAGTTCTTC

J: TRBJ1-5
V: TRBV7-3
D: TRBD1
size: few
length: 14
CDR3: CASSPGQGTQPQHF
DNA: TGTGCCAGCAGTCCAGGACAGGGCACTCAGCCCCAGCATTTT

J: TRBJ2-1
V: TRBV6-6
D: TRBD2
size: once
length: 14
CDR3: CASSYGGGSGEQFF
DNA: TGTGCCAGCAGTTACGGGGGGGGGTCTGGCGAGCAGTTCTTC

J: TRBJ1-1
V: TRBV27
D: .
size: few
length: 15
CDR3: CASSSMRVTPTEAFF
DNA: TGTGCCAGCAGTTCTATGCGGGTTACCCCCACTGAAGCTTTCTTT

J: TRBJ2-1
V: TRBV6-2/TRBV6-3
D: .
size: .
length: 15
CDR3: CASSPPAASYNEQFF
DNA: TGTGCCAGCAGCCCCCCGGCGGCTAGCTACAATGAGCAGTTCTTC

J: TRBJ2-3
V: TRBV4-1
D: .
size: few
length: 17
CDR3: CASSPRDGGRGTDTQYF
DNA: TGCGCCAGCAGCCCTCGGGACGGCGGACGTGGCACAGATACGCAGTATTTT

J: TRBJ1-4
V: TRBV4-3
D: .
size: many
length: 23
CDR3: CASSHKREKGLAGLSPSNEKLFF
DNA: TGCGCCAGCAGCCACAAGAGGGAAAAGGGTTTGGCCGGTCTCTCCCCTTCCAATGAAAAACTGTTTTTT

J: TRBJ2-5
V: TRBV7-9
D: TRBD2
size: .
length: 15
CDR3: CASSPRAAGRETQYF
DNA: TGTGCCAGCAGCCCTCGGGCAGCGGGGAGAGAGACCCAGTACTTC

J: TRBJ2-1
V: TRBV11-2
D: .
size: few
length: 14
CDR3: CASSPTSSYNEQFF
DNA: TGTGCCAGCAGCCCCACGAGCTCCTACAATGAGCAGTTCTTC

J: TRBJ2-3
V: TRBV7-2
D: .
size: few
length: 16
CDR3: CASSLARDLAADTQYF
DNA: TGTGCCAGCAGCTTAGCACGGGACTTAGCGGCAGATACGCAGTATTTT

J: TRBJ1-1
V: TRBV4-1
D: .
size: few
length: 14
CDR3: CASSRRPANLEAFF
DNA: TGCGCCAGCAGCCGGCGACCGGCTAATTTGGAAGCTTTCTTT

J: TRBJ1-2
V: TRBV4-1
D: .
size: few
length: 15
CDR3: CASSQTENSNYGYTF
DNA: TGCGCCAGCAGCCAAACAGAGAACAGTAACTATGGCTACACCTTC

J: TRBJ2-2
V: TRBV7-9
D: .
size: few
length: 15
CDR3: CASSIPARGTGELFF
DNA: TGTGCCAGCAGCATCCCCGCGAGGGGCACCGGGGAGCTGTTTTTT

J: TRBJ1-1
V: TRBV5-6
D: .
size: .
length: 15
CDR3: CASSSGFIEEGEAFF
DNA: TGTGCCAGCAGTTCAGGGTTTATTGAGGAGGGGGAAGCTTTCTTT

J: TRBJ2-3
V: TRBV6-5
D: .
size: .
length: 15
CDR3: CASSGGGASTDTQYF
DNA: TGTGCCAGCTCTGGGGGGGGGGCCTCCACAGATACGCAGTATTTT

J: TRBJ2-1
V: TRBV7-6
D: TRBD2
size: .
length: 16
CDR3: CGSSFGSPGGYNEQFF
DNA: TGTGGCAGCAGCTTTGGGTCGCCGGGGGGGTACAATGAGCAGTTCTTC